One and the same sample provided the 5 T cell receptor beta chains below, sequenced in a study of T cells in Graves' hyperthyroidism and ophthalmopathy. What was amplified from RNA transcripts were TCR beta CDR3 regions. The HTBI primer set served for first-round RT-PCR of the TCR CDR3. One entry per CDR3 protein, called by TCRdb with MiXCR from the multiplex PCR reads. This table holds about 740,000 distinct CDR3 sequences, 11% to 15% found once. Material: blood. These receptors originate from a woman between 18 and 29 years old with Graves' hyperthyroidism.

This clonotype was counted only a few times. V usage is TRBV3-1 and J usage is TRBJ2-1; 10 bases agree with TRBD2. With V trimmed by 0 bases and J by 2 bases, 7 bases remained unmatched. The CDR3 has 18 amino acids. In germline, CDR1 is LGHDT, CDR2 YNNKEL (reference sequence). The CDR3 DNA reads TGTGCCAGCAGCCAAGAAGCTCTAGCGGGAGCAACCTACAATGAGCAGTTCTTC. Protein: CASSQEALAGATYNEQFF.

This clonotype was detected many times. The J gene is TRBJ2-1, the V gene TRBV24-1; 7 nucleotides match TRBD2. Trimming removed 1 base from V and 0 bases from J; junction bases left unmatched: 5. CDR3 length equals 17 residues. Germline CDR1 KGHDR, CDR2 SFDVKD. The CDR3 DNA sequence: TGTGCCACCAGTGATTTTGCGGGAGATGGCTCCTACAATGAGCAGTTCTTC. Protein: CATSDFAGDGSYNEQFF.

Many counts were recorded for this clonotype. V gene TRBV7-9 combines with J gene TRBJ2-7; D could derive from TRBD1 or TRBD2 (6 bases each). Germline loops: CDR1 SEHNR, CDR2 FQNEAQ (reference sequence). This CDR3 comprises 16 residues. Deletions cut 3 bases from V and 7 bases from J, with 22 bases between. The CDR3 region has the DNA TGTGCCAGCAGCTTTTTCCGGGGGCTTGGATCCGTTGAGCAGTACTTC. Translation: CASSFFRGLGSVEQYF.

J is TRBJ1-5 and V is TRBV28, with D unresolved. The germline V gene has CDR1 MDHEN and CDR2 SYDVKM. CDR3 length: 11 amino acids. Trimming left V 4 bases short and J 7 bases short, with 5 bases between. Written as DNA, the CDR3 is TGTGCCAGCAGTTCGCGACAGCCCCAGCATTTT. This gives the protein CASSSRQPQHF.

This clonotype was counted many times. This rearrangement joins TRBV7-9 to TRBJ2-7; D unclear. In germline, CDR1 is SEHNR, CDR2 FQNEAQ (reference sequence). CDR3 size: 12 residues. V was shortened by 7 bases and J by 0 bases, with 7 bases between the two germline ends. As DNA, the CDR3 is TGTGCCAGCACCCCCTCCTCCTACGAGCAGTACTTC. Amino acid sequence: CASTPSSYEQYF.